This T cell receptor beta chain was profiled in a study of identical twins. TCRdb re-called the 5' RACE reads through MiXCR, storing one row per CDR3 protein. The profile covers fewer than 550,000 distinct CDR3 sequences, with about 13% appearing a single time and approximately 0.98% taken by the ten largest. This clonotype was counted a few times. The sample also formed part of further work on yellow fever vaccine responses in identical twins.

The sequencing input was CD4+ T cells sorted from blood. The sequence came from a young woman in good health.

CDR3 sequence (DNA): TGTGCCAGCAGTACACAGGCATATCTCCCCTACGAGCAGTACTTC. Protein: CASSTQAYLPYEQYF. V and J are TRBV21-1 and TRBJ2-7; the table's D call TRBD1 went unverified against the DNA. TRBV21-1 is a pseudogene segment. The CDR3 runs to 15 residues.